What follows are 24 T cell receptor beta chains derived from one specimen sequenced in a study of cytomegalovirus exposure and HLA in healthy donors. The PCR was carried out with 60 Vbeta primers and 13 Jbeta primers. Sequencing used immunoSEQ multiplex PCR; TCRdb keeps in-frame clones, though not all of them. Its table lists some 48,000 clones. The sequenced sample was PBMCs. These receptors came from a male donor in good health and CMV-seropositive.

The V gene is TRBV5-6, the J gene TRBJ2-7; 7 bases map to TRBD2. Trimming at V came to 4 bases and at J to 3 bases, leaving 13 bases not matched to a gene. The CDR3 is 16 residues long. Germline assignment: CDR1 SGHDT and CDR2 YYEEEE. The CDR3 is CASSPGSGVLGYEQYF. Written as DNA, the CDR3 is TGTGCCAGCAGCCCCGGAAGCGGGGTTTTAGGCTACGAGCAGTACTTC.

The gene calls are TRBV18 and TRBJ1-2, with D maybe TRBD1 (6 bases). The CDR3 spans 15 residues. The germline CDR1 and CDR2 sequences are KGHSH and LQKENI. V was pared by 2 bases and J by 6 bases, with 16 bases between. CDR3 amino acids: CASSPSWGGLDGYTF. The CDR3 bases are TGTGCCAGCTCACCATCATGGGGGGGGCTGGATGGCTACACCTTC.

This sequence joins TRBV6-5 and TRBJ2-5, with D maybe TRBD2 (8 bases). The germline gives CDR1 MNHEY, CDR2 SVGAGI. V was shortened by 6 bases and J by 13 bases, with 21 bases between the two germline ends. This CDR3 spans 13 amino acids. CDR3 bases: TGTGCCAGCAGAACCCCGGGGGGGGACAGCCTGTACTTC. Protein sequence: CASRTPGGDSLYF.

This chain joins TRBV29-1 and TRBJ1-1; maybe TRBD1 (6 bases). CDR1 and CDR2 from the germline V gene are SQVTM and ANQGSEA. Trimming stripped 6 bases from V and 0 bases from J, with 17 bases between. CDR3 size: 15 residues. The CDR3 protein is CSVGGGWGLNTEAFF. In nucleotides, the CDR3 is TGCAGCGTGGGAGGGGGTTGGGGTTTGAACACTGAAGCTTTCTTT.

V usage is TRBV18 and J usage is TRBJ2-5; 8 bases fit TRBD1. After removal of 3 bases from V and 2 bases from J, the junction contained 11 bases not matched to a gene. Germline-derived CDR1 and CDR2 are KGHSH and LQKENI. The CDR3 sequence is 17 residues long. The CDR3 reads CASSPAGGKLGQETQYF. CDR3 DNA: TGTGCCAGCTCACCGGCAGGGGGCAAATTAGGTCAAGAGACCCAGTACTTC.

The V and J genes are TRBV4-3 and TRBJ1-6; no reliable D call. This CDR3 comprises 17 residues. V was shortened by 0 bases and J by 8 bases, with 17 bases between the two germline ends. The V gene's germline CDR1 is LGHNA and CDR2 YSLEER. The DNA for the CDR3 is TGCGCCAGCAGCCAAGATGGCGGGAACTACTTTGATTCACCCCTCCACTTT. It translates to CASSQDGGNYFDSPLHF.

The chain has TRBV14 and TRBJ2-3; weak D call: TRBD2 (6 bases). This CDR3 spans 14 amino acids. V was trimmed by 4 bases and J by 3 bases, leaving 11 bases between them. Per the germline V gene, CDR1 is SGHDN and CDR2 is FVKESK. CDR3 sequence reads: CASSPWSGTDTQYF. CDR3 coding DNA: TGTGCCAGCAGCCCCTGGAGCGGGACAGATACGCAGTATTTT.

CDR3 nucleotide sequence: TGTGCCAGCAGTCCCCCAGGGGCTGTAGAGACCCAGTACTTC. Translation gives CASSPPGAVETQYF. The chain combines TRBV6-5 with TRBJ2-5; tentatively, D is TRBD1 (6 bases). This CDR3 comprises 14 residues. V gave up 5 bases and J gave up 4 bases, with 14 bases separating them. Germline values: CDR1 MNHEY, CDR2 SVGAGI.

The rearrangement joins TRBV5-1 to TRBJ1-3; tentative D call: TRBD1 (5 bases). The CDR3 sequence is 15 residues long. Germline loops: CDR1 SGHRS, CDR2 YFSETQ. V lost 2 bases to trimming and J lost 1 base, with 10 bases between them. The CDR3 reads CASSLQEPSGNTIYF. DNA for the CDR3: TGCGCCAGCAGCTTACAGGAGCCGTCTGGAAACACCATATATTTT.

The chain's CDR3 is CASKGQVRQETQYF. The CDR3 bases are TGTGCCAGTAAAGGACAGGTCCGTCAAGAGACCCAGTACTTC. The chain employs TRBV19 and TRBJ2-5; 7 bases fit TRBD1. In germline, CDR1 is LNHDA, CDR2 SQIVND (reference sequence). Germline trimming cut 7 bases from V and 2 bases from J; bases unmatched to any gene: 7. The CDR3 has 14 amino acids. Full variable domain (missing parts from reference TRBV19 and TRBJ2-5): DGGITQSPKYLFRKEGQNVTLSCEQNLNHDAMYWYRQDPGQGLRLIYYSQIVNDFQKGDIAEGYSVSREKKESFPLTVTSAQKNPTAFYLCASKGQVRQETQYFGPGTRLLVL.

The chain recombines TRBV7-9 with TRBJ1-2; D ambiguous. Trimming left V 6 bases short and J 6 bases short, with 11 bases between. This CDR3 region has 12 residues. From germline, CDR1 is SEHNR and CDR2 FQNEAQ (reference sequence). The CDR3 bases are TGTGCCAGCAGTATCGAGGGAGATGGCTACACCTTC. Residues: CASSIEGDGYTF.

V is TRBV1 and J is TRBJ2-7; the table's D call, TRBD1, was not checked against the DNA. TRBV1 is a pseudogene locus. The CDR3 length is 15 residues. For the CDR3, the DNA is TGCACCAGCAGCCAAGCCAGGACAGGGGACTACGAGCAGTACTTC. Its protein product is CTSSQARTGDYEQYF.

V is TRBV19 and J is TRBJ1-2, with 8 bases fitting TRBD1. After removal of 8 bases from V and 4 bases from J, the junction contained 3 bases not matched to a gene. This CDR3 is built from 12 residues. CDR1 is LNHDA and CDR2 is SQIVND in the germline V gene (reference sequence). The CDR3 loop is CASRDRSYGYTF. In DNA form, the CDR3 reads TGTGCCAGTCGGGACAGGTCCTATGGCTACACCTTC.

This rearrangement joins TRBV5-4 to TRBJ2-5; 8 positions match TRBD2. V dropped 3 bases and J dropped 5; count of bases not matched to a gene: 9. This CDR3 has 15 residues. The germline gives CDR1 SGHNT, CDR2 YYREEE (reference sequence). The CDR3 spells CASSSSWTSMETQYF. CDR3 coding DNA: TGTGCCAGCAGCTCATCCTGGACTAGCATGGAGACCCAGTACTTC.

V is TRBV5-6 and J is TRBJ2-7; 10 bases are a match to TRBD1. The CDR3 loop spans 16 amino acids. J lost 2 bases, V lost 3 bases, and 8 bases had no gene match. Germline V gene lookup returns CDR1 SGHDT and CDR2 YYEEEE. The chain's CDR3 is CASSSLAGTGAYEQYF. The CDR3, as DNA: TGTGCCAGCAGCTCGTTGGCGGGGACAGGGGCCTACGAGCAGTACTTC.

The rearrangement joins TRBV5-4 to TRBJ1-1; no firm D call. Germline V lookup: CDR1 SGHNT, CDR2 YYREEE (reference sequence). Trimming pared 0 bases from V and 0 bases from J, leaving 9 bases between. The CDR3 consists of 15 residues. The CDR3, as DNA: TGTGCCAGCAGCTTGGCCGCAGCGGTGAACACTGAAGCTTTCTTT. Protein: CASSLAAAVNTEAFF. Variable domain in full (rest from reference TRBV5-4 and TRBJ1-1): ETGVTQSPTHLIKTRGQQVTLRCSSQSGHNTVSWYQQALGQGPQFIFQYYREEENGRGNFPPRFSGLQFPNYSSELNVNALELDDSALYLCASSLAAAVNTEAFFGQGTRLTVV.

The chain carries TRBV6-1 and TRBJ1-1; weak D call: TRBD1 (6 bases). Germline values: CDR1 MNHNS, CDR2 SASEGT. The CDR3 spans 14 residues. V was shortened by 4 bases and J by 3 bases, with 12 bases between the two germline ends. As DNA, the CDR3 is TGTGCCAGCAGTGCCCGGACAGTCTACACTGAAGCTTTCTTT. This codes for CASSARTVYTEAFF.

This sequence joins TRBV5-1 and TRBJ2-5, with a tentative D call TRBD2 (6 bases). The ends were cut back, 7 bases at V and 9 bases at J, with 22 bases in the middle. Germline CDR1 SGHRS, CDR2 YFSETQ. The CDR3 runs to 14 residues. The DNA of the CDR3 is TGCGCCAGCCGCCCCGAGGGGCGATGGGAGGCCCAGTACTTC. Translated: CASRPEGRWEAQYF. Full variable domain (rest looked up from reference TRBV5-1 and TRBJ2-5): KAGVTQTPRYLIKTRGQQVTLSCSPISGHRSVSWYQQTPGQGLQFLFEYFSETQRNKGNFPGRFSGRQFSNSRSEMNVSTLELGDSALYLCASRPEGRWEAQYFGPGTRLLVL.

V is TRBV28 and J is TRBJ1-2, with unresolved D. CDR3 length: 11 amino acids. Germline loops: CDR1 MDHEN, CDR2 SYDVKM. V was clipped by 4 bases and J by 7 bases, with 7 bases between them. The CDR3: CASSSLSGYTF. The CDR3, as DNA: TGTGCCAGCAGTTCCCTTAGTGGCTACACCTTC.

CDR3 sequence: CASSLLSLAHSYEQYF. Written as DNA, the CDR3 is TGTGCCAGCAGCTTGCTCTCACTAGCACACTCCTACGAGCAGTACTTC. The V and J genes are TRBV7-9 and TRBJ2-7, with D possibly being TRBD2 (6 bases). CDR1 and CDR2 (germline): SEHNR, FQNEAQ (reference sequence). Trimming took 3 bases from V and 0 from J, leaving 15 bases between them. The CDR3 is 16 residues long.

The chain links TRBV2 to TRBJ1-1; tentatively, D is TRBD1 (5 bases). The CDR3 contains 13 residues. Germline CDR1 is SNHLY and CDR2 is FYNNEI. V lost 10 bases to trimming and J lost 1 base, with 13 bases between them. The CDR3 loop reads CAIKDISNTEAFF. CDR3 nucleotides: TGTGCCATCAAGGACATCTCGAACACTGAAGCTTTCTTT.

The CDR3 protein is CASTLGGADTEAFF. The CDR3 nucleotides read TGCGCCAGCACTTTGGGGGGGGCGGACACTGAAGCTTTCTTT. The genes are TRBV4-1 and TRBJ1-1, with D possibly being TRBD1 (6 bases). Trimming took off 7 bases at V and 3 bases at J, with 15 bases between the two ends. Germline CDR1 is MGHRA and CDR2 is YSYEKL. CDR3 length equals 14 residues.

The rearrangement links TRBV29-1 to TRBJ2-7; D is perhaps TRBD1 (5 bases). The germline V gene encodes CDR1 SQVTM and CDR2 ANQGSEA. This CDR3 is built from 16 residues. The V and J ends lost 0 bases and 1 base respectively, with 16 bases between them. CDR3 sequence: CSVEDGDRGTSYEQYF. DNA for the CDR3: TGCAGCGTTGAAGATGGGGATAGGGGTACTTCCTACGAGCAGTACTTC.

This sequence joins TRBV6-1 and TRBJ2-7; 9 positions agree with TRBD1. Germline CDR1 is MNHNS and CDR2 is SASEGT. The CDR3 extends over 15 amino acids. V shed 5 bases and J 2 bases; nucleotides not matched to a gene: 7. The chain's CDR3 is CASSTPGQGTYEQYF. In nucleotides, the CDR3 is TGTGCCAGCAGTACCCCGGGACAGGGCACCTACGAGCAGTACTTC.